This T cell receptor beta chain was obtained from a study of T cell responses to AZD1222 COVID-19 vaccine. Study outcomes and limitations: Without day 14 samples, only post-peak T cell repertoires were studied. Receipt of two AZD1222 doses was followed by a rise in Spike-specific TCR breadth and depth.

A note on this clone: Antigen unknown.

Some clones are missing from TCRdb's copy, which holds only in-frame ones; the method was immunoSEQ multiplex PCR. The sample carries about 160,000 clones, about 89% recorded once. Germline CDR1 reads MNHEY; CDR2 reads SVGAGI. The CDR3 loop spans 11 amino acids. V was clipped by 4 bases and J by 7 bases, with 7 bases between them. This TCR was sampled from an adult in good health. This chain joins TRBV6-5 and TRBJ1-1; D ambiguous. The specimen was peripheral blood, collected on day 0 of AZD1222 vaccination. CDR3 DNA: TGTGCCAGCAGTTCCAAGTATGAAGCTTTCTTT. It specifies CASSSKYEAFF.